This T cell receptor beta chain was profiled in a study of vaccination and CD4 T cells after COVID-19. Trimming removed 1 base at V and 10 bases at J, with 15 bases between. Germline V gives CDR1 SGHVS, CDR2 FNYEAQ. The CDR3 is made up of 14 amino acids. On this clonotype: The antigen remains undetermined.

Sequencing of DNA taken from cultured CD4+ T cells relied on the Oncomine TCR Beta short-read assay. A single record per CDR3 protein comes from TCRdb applying MiXCR to the PCR reads. The data contain about 13,000 distinct CDR3 sequences, less than 45% of them seen just once; the ten biggest clones take up 7.5% to 9.5%. Treatment noted: roughly nine-day PBMC culture with coronavirus spike peptide pools or control peptides (ViraFEST assay). Peptide pools at about 9 ug/ml stimulated around 2 million PBMCs per well with about 9.1 IU/ml IL-2. Investigators isolated CD4+ T cells by negative selection after less than twelve days of culture.

The chain joins TRBV7-6 to TRBJ2-3, with D maybe TRBD2 (6 bases). This TCR came from a human donor who had recovered from COVID-19. This material consisted of CD4+ T cells from blood, cultured in vitro, taken after SARS-CoV-2 vaccination. The CDR3: CASSLGPYGTPQYF. The CDR3 DNA reads TGTGCCAGCAGCTTAGGTCCCTATGGGACTCCGCAGTATTTT.